What follows are 10 T cell receptor beta chains derived from one specimen sequenced in a study of neoadjuvant nivolumab and ipilimumab in lung cancer. Clones were read by immunoSEQ multiplex PCR, and TCRdb kept only the in-frame ones, dropping some. The table has fewer than 40,000 clones, approximately 92% seen once. The sequencing here drew on peripheral blood, taken after neoadjuvant nivolumab, alone or with ipilimumab, at or shortly before surgery. These receptor sequences come from an adult with non-small cell lung cancer.

The chain combines TRBV25-1 with TRBJ2-5, with 7 bases that match TRBD2. Germline-derived CDR1 and CDR2 are MGHDK and SYGVNS. Trimming cost V 5 bases and J 4 bases; bases outside gene matches: 7. The CDR3 consists of 14 residues. As DNA, the CDR3 is TGTGCCAGCAGTCTCGCGGGAGTGGGAGAGACCCAGTACTTC. Translating gives CASSLAGVGETQYF.

The chain uses TRBV6-1 and TRBJ1-2; the D gene is possibly TRBD1 (5 bases). CDR3 length: 15 amino acids. Trimming shortened V by 0 bases and J by 4 bases, and 12 bases separated the two germline ends. CDR1 and CDR2 (germline): MNHNS, SASEGT. CDR3 sequence (DNA): TGTGCCAGCAGTGAAGCCCTTAGGGGACTCTATGGCTACACCTTC. Protein sequence: CASSEALRGLYGYTF.

This chain connects TRBV5-1 to TRBJ1-1, with D possibly TRBD1 on 5 matching bases. V gave up 4 bases and J gave up 6 bases, with 22 bases separating them. There are 16 residues in the CDR3. The germline V gene encodes CDR1 SGHRS and CDR2 YFSETQ. The CDR3 nucleotides are TGCGCCAGCAGCCCAGGGAGAGCCAGGGTTGGTTCTGAAGCTTTCTTT. Translated, it gives CASSPGRARVGSEAFF.

V is TRBV7-6 and J is TRBJ1-4; D perhaps matches TRBD1 (5 bases). This CDR3 region has 16 residues. V was trimmed by 5 bases and J by 0 bases, leaving 13 bases between them. Per the germline V gene, CDR1 is SGHVS and CDR2 is FNYEAQ. In DNA form, the CDR3 reads TGTGCCAGCAGCCCCTTCCGGGGGGCAACTAATGAAAAACTGTTTTTT. It is translated as CASSPFRGATNEKLFF.

The chain carries TRBV6-5 and TRBJ2-2; D not resolved. V was shortened by 0 bases and J by 1 base, with 6 bases between the two germline ends. The CDR3 length is 15 residues. The germline CDR1 and CDR2 sequences are MNHEY and SVGAGI. The DNA for the CDR3 is TGTGCCAGCAGTTACTCGGGGTTGAACACCGGGGAGCTGTTTTTT. It is translated as CASSYSGLNTGELFF.

The chain is built from TRBV18 and TRBJ2-6, with D perhaps matching TRBD1 or TRBD2 (5 bases each). CDR1 is KGHSH and CDR2 is LQKENI in the germline V gene. This CDR3 region has 17 residues. Trimming left V 6 bases short and J 2 bases short, with 17 bases between. CDR3 residues: CASSPAARGAGANVLTF. The CDR3 coding sequence is TGTGCCAGCTCCCCCGCTGCTCGAGGGGCTGGGGCCAACGTCCTGACTTTC.

V and J are TRBV2 and TRBJ1-4; possible D gene TRBD1, 5 bases. V shed 5 bases and J shed 4 bases, with 14 bases lying between them. CDR3 length: 15 residues. Germline V gives CDR1 SNHLY, CDR2 FYNNEI. CDR3 sequence: CASSRDPAGNEKLFF. The CDR3 nucleotides are TGTGCCAGCAGTCGGGACCCCGCGGGTAATGAAAAACTGTTTTTT.

The CDR3 DNA reads as TGTGCCAGCAGCTTGGGGACAATTGCCTACGAGCAGTACTTC. Its protein is CASSLGTIAYEQYF. This chain connects TRBV5-4 to TRBJ2-7; D possibly corresponds to TRBD1 (5 bases). The CDR3 spans 14 residues. Looked up from germline, CDR1 is SGHNT and CDR2 is YYREEE (reference sequence). The V end lost 0 bases, the J end lost 2 bases, and 9 bases lay between the germline ends.

On this clone: The germline gene is not matched at one end of the junction; a read error may be the cause. The chain uses TRBV18 and TRBJ2-5; 7 bases are a match to TRBD1. The CDR3 covers 14 residues. The germline V gene has CDR1 KGHSH and CDR2 LQKENI. The CDR3 DNA follows: TGTGCCAGCTCCCCACAGGGGACAGCAGAGACCCAGTACTTC. This codes for CASSPQGTAETQYF. The full variable domain, rest sourced from reference TRBV18 and TRBJ2-5, is NAGVMQNPRHLVRRRGQEARLRCSPMKGHSHVYWYRQLPEEGLKFMVYLQKENIIDESGMPKERFSAEFPKEGPSILRIQQVVRGDSAAYFCASSPQGTAETQYFGPGTRLLVL.

The chain combines TRBV29-1 with TRBJ2-7, with D tentatively TRBD2 (6 bases). This CDR3 is built from 14 residues. Germline CDR1 SQVTM, CDR2 ANQGSEA. The germline V and J ends were trimmed by 4 bases and 5 bases, with 18 bases remaining between them. The CDR3 protein is CSVGVGGLWNEQYF. CDR3 nucleotides: TGCAGCGTTGGCGTAGGAGGGCTGTGGAACGAGCAGTACTTC.